These 27 T cell receptor beta chains were all obtained from the same sample, sequenced in a study of blood T cell repertoires in COVID-19. The protocol was immunoSEQ multiplex PCR, while the TCRdb copy is restricted to in-frame clones and leaves out a portion. This sample has fewer than 65,000 clones, with around 90% found just once. Sequencing was performed on peripheral blood. Receptors were obtained from a human donor with acute or convalescent COVID-19. The donor label of this sample is uncertain.

The chain links TRBV2 to TRBJ1-2; D gene ambiguous. Germline CDR1 and CDR2: SNHLY and FYNNEI. The CDR3 extends over 12 amino acids. V was trimmed by 5 bases and J by 8 bases, leaving 12 bases between them. The CDR3 nucleotides read TGTGCCAGCAGTATGACAAGTGGGGGCTACACCTTC. Its translation: CASSMTSGGYTF.

The chain links TRBV6-2 or TRBV6-3 to TRBJ1-2; 9 bases align to TRBD1. V shed 5 bases and J 8 bases; nucleotides not matched to a gene: 6. The length of the CDR3 is 13 residues. Germline loops: CDR1 MNHEY, CDR2 SVGEGT. Here the CDR3 reads CASSDRTGDGYTF. CDR3 bases: TGTGCCAGCAGTGACCGGACAGGGGACGGCTACACCTTC.

This clone showed up just once. The chain is built from TRBV6-6 and TRBJ2-4, with 8 bases matching TRBD1. This CDR3 has 15 residues. CDR1 is MNHNY and CDR2 is SVGAGI in the germline V gene (reference sequence). V lost 4 bases, J lost 8 bases, and 10 bases stayed unmatched. CDR3 in amino acids: CASSFPRGQGDIQYF. CDR3 nucleotides: TGTGCCAGCAGTTTCCCTAGAGGACAGGGTGACATTCAGTACTTC.

V gene TRBV4-1 combines with J gene TRBJ2-7; maybe TRBD1 (5 bases). Germline-derived CDR1 and CDR2 are MGHRA and YSYEKL. Trimming cost V 2 bases and J 0 bases, with 14 bases left between them. The CDR3 runs to 16 residues. CDR3 amino acids: CASSQRPQEYSYEQYF. CDR3 coding DNA: TGCGCCAGCAGCCAACGCCCACAGGAGTACTCCTACGAGCAGTACTTC.

The chain links TRBV28 to TRBJ2-5; possibly TRBD2 for D (6 bases). Trimming shortened V by 7 bases and J by 4 bases, and 19 bases separated the two germline ends. The germline V gene encodes CDR1 MDHEN and CDR2 SYDVKM. This CDR3 is 15 amino acids long. The CDR3 sequence: CASTGYLGGLETQYF. The DNA for the CDR3 is TGTGCCAGCACAGGGTATTTGGGGGGTTTAGAGACCCAGTACTTC.

Concerning this clone: The junction shows a germline mismatch at one end, possibly a read error. The chain is built from TRBV11-2 and TRBJ2-3, with D possibly matching TRBD2 (5 bases). The CDR3 is 14 residues long. Germline lookup yields CDR1 SGHAT and CDR2 FQNNGV. Here the CDR3 DNA reads TGTGCCAGCAGCATAGAGGGCTCCCTAGATACGCAGTATTTT. Protein sequence: CASSIEGSLDTQYF. The variable domain in full, with the rest retrieved from reference TRBV11-2 and TRBJ2-3, is EAGVAQSPRYKIIEKRQSVAFWCNPISGHATLYWYQQILGQGPKLLIQFQNNGVVDDSQLPKDRFSAERLKGVDSTLKIQPAKLEDSAVYLCASSIEGSLDTQYFGPGTRLTVL.

The V call is TRBV7-9, the J call TRBJ2-1; maybe TRBD1 (6 bases). V dropped 5 bases and J dropped 6 bases, with 17 bases sitting between them. The CDR3 runs 15 residues. Germline V gene lookup returns CDR1 SEHNR and CDR2 FQNEAQ (reference sequence). As DNA, the CDR3 is TGTGCCAGCAGCACAGGGACCCGGTGGGGCAATGAGCAGTTCTTC. Encoded protein: CASSTGTRWGNEQFF.

This clone showed up just a few times. The chain carries TRBV2 and TRBJ1-3, with D possibly being TRBD1 (5 bases). Trimming stripped 1 base from V and 0 bases from J, with 7 bases between. Germline V gene data show CDR1 as SNHLY and CDR2 as FYNNEI. The CDR3 runs to 15 residues. Here the CDR3 reads CASSEGGLSGNTIYF. CDR3 nucleotide sequence: TGTGCCAGCAGTGAAGGGGGCCTCTCTGGAAACACCATATATTTT.

The rearrangement links TRBV7-3 to TRBJ1-2; a possible D gene is TRBD1 (5 bases). V was pared by 2 bases and J by 5 bases, with 12 bases between. This CDR3 is built from 14 residues. Germline V gene data show CDR1 as SGHTA and CDR2 as FQGTGA. CDR3 coding DNA: TGTGCCAGCAGCTTAGCCAGGGAGGGGTATGGCTACACCTTC. Protein: CASSLAREGYGYTF.

The chain employs TRBV29-1 and TRBJ2-7; 11 bases are shared with TRBD1. This CDR3 comprises 14 residues. V gave up 6 bases and J gave up 6 bases; unmatched junction bases: 10. The germline CDR1 and CDR2 sequences are SQVTM and ANQGSEA. The CDR3 DNA reads TGCAGCGTGGGGACAGGGGGAGGTGTGGGCGAGCAGTACTTC. Encoded protein: CSVGTGGGVGEQYF.

The chain joins TRBV7-6 to TRBJ1-6; TRBD1 matches 11 bases. This CDR3 has 15 residues. Losses at the gene ends were 5 bases for V and 8 bases for J; bases not matched to a gene: 5. The germline V gene has CDR1 SGHVS and CDR2 FNYEAQ. CDR3 amino acids: CASSIGQGAYSPLHF. The CDR3, as DNA: TGTGCCAGCAGCATTGGACAGGGGGCTTATTCACCCCTCCACTTT.

The chain carries TRBV5-1 and TRBJ2-7, with no clear D. CDR3 length: 11 residues. CDR1 and CDR2 from the germline V gene are SGHRS and YFSETQ. Deletions cut 3 bases from V and 2 bases from J, with 3 bases between. The DNA for the CDR3 is TGCGCCAGCAGCTCCACCTACGAGCAGTACTTC. It yields the protein CASSSTYEQYF.

This sequence joins TRBV11-2 and TRBJ2-5; D remains ambiguous. The CDR3 spans 13 residues. V lost 3 bases to trimming and J lost 4 bases, with 9 bases between them. Germline lookup yields CDR1 SGHAT and CDR2 FQNNGV. CDR3 protein: CASSFGLGETQYF. The CDR3 region has the DNA TGTGCCAGCAGCTTCGGGTTGGGAGAGACCCAGTACTTC.

The chain employs TRBV6-5 and TRBJ1-6, with D perhaps TRBD1 (6 bases). Trimming pared 5 bases from V and 6 bases from J, leaving 8 bases between. Germline V CDR1 and CDR2: MNHEY, SVGAGI. The CDR3 runs to 13 residues. The CDR3 protein is CASSTGINSPLHF. The CDR3 region has the DNA TGTGCCAGCAGTACAGGGATTAATTCACCCCTCCACTTT.

The V gene is TRBV21-1, the J gene TRBJ1-1; the D call of TRBD1 is as the table states it, not checked on the DNA. TRBV21-1 has pseudogene status. This CDR3 is 14 amino acids long. CDR3 region: CASSKEGAGLEAFF. The CDR3 region has the DNA TGTGCCAGCAGCAAAGAGGGCGCAGGGCTGGAAGCTTTCTTT.

This clone has only a few counts. The chain couples TRBV28 to TRBJ1-6; no reliable D call. Trimming cost V 1 base and J 3 bases, with 7 bases left between them. CDR1 and CDR2 (germline): MDHEN, SYDVKM. This CDR3 region has 15 residues. This chain's CDR3 is CASSLFTSYNSPLHF. The CDR3 DNA reads TGTGCCAGCAGTTTATTTACTAGCTATAATTCACCCCTCCACTTT. The whole variable domain, filled in from reference TRBV28 and TRBJ1-6, reads DVKVTQSSRYLVKRTGEKVFLECVQDMDHENMFWYRQDPGLGLRLIYFSYDVKMKEKGDIPEGYSVSREKKERFSLILESASTNQTSMYLCASSLFTSYNSPLHFGNGTRLTVT.

The chain recombines TRBV30 with TRBJ1-4; 7 bases are shared with TRBD1. Germline lookup yields CDR1 GTSNPN and CDR2 SVGIG (reference sequence). CDR3 length: 13 residues. The J segment lost 8 bases and the V segment lost 8 bases, leaving 11 bases of the junction unmatched. Written as DNA, the CDR3 is TGTGCCCTGGAGGGGGCCCTTTGGGAAAAACTGTTTTTT. Protein sequence: CALEGALWEKLFF.

The chain uses TRBV28 and TRBJ1-5, with 8 bases fitting TRBD1. V was clipped by 7 bases and J by 4 bases; unmatched bases: 12. CDR3 length: 16 amino acids. Per the germline V gene, CDR1 is MDHEN and CDR2 is SYDVKM. The CDR3 nucleotides are TGTGCCAGCACCTATCGTTTCAGGGGGCGAAATCAGCCCCAGCATTTT. Its protein is CASTYRFRGRNQPQHF.

The rearrangement uses TRBV10-3 and TRBJ1-2; no clear D. CDR3 size: 12 residues. Germline V gene data show CDR1 as ENHRY and CDR2 as SYGVKD. V gave up 0 bases and J gave up 5 bases, with 4 bases separating them. CDR3 coding DNA: TGTGCCATCAGTGAGTCCAGTTATGGCTACACCTTC. Its protein product is CAISESSYGYTF.

The chain links TRBV2 to TRBJ1-6; no definite D call. Germline V CDR1 and CDR2: SNHLY, FYNNEI. This CDR3 contains 16 residues. Trimming left V 0 bases short and J 10 bases short, with 16 bases between. CDR3 DNA sequence: TGTGCCAGCAGTGAAGCAGTAGGGCGGTCGGGGTCACCCCTCCACTTT. Translation gives CASSEAVGRSGSPLHF.

V is TRBV19 and J is TRBJ1-5; perhaps TRBD1 as D (6 bases). The CDR3 is 12 amino acids. V lost 5 bases and J 12 bases, leaving 14 bases between the germline ends. Germline V gene data show CDR1 as LNHDA and CDR2 as SQIVND (reference sequence). The chain's CDR3 is CASSVSRDNQHF. The CDR3 DNA reads TGTGCCAGTAGTGTCAGCCGGGACAACCAGCATTTT.

The chain joins TRBV9 to TRBJ1-6; D unresolved. Deletions cut 0 bases from V and 10 bases from J, with 5 bases between. Germline values: CDR1 SGDLS, CDR2 YYNGEE. This CDR3 comprises 12 residues. The CDR3 nucleotides read TGTGCCAGCAGCGTAGATCGGTCACCCCTCCACTTT. This gives the protein CASSVDRSPLHF. The entire variable domain, with the rest obtained from reference TRBV9 and TRBJ1-6, is as follows: DSGVTQTPKHLITATGQRVTLRCSPRSGDLSVYWYQQSLDQGLQFLIQYYNGEERAKGNILERFSAQQFPDLHSELNLSSLELGDSALYFCASSVDRSPLHFGNGTRLTVT.

V and J are TRBV6-2 or TRBV6-3 and TRBJ1-4; D gene unclear. The ends were cut back, 0 bases at V and 8 bases at J, with 4 bases in the middle. Germline values: CDR1 MNHEY, CDR2 SVGEGT. The CDR3 covers 12 residues. Here the CDR3 DNA reads TGTGCCAGCAGTTACTCCGGGGAAAAACTGTTTTTT. Amino acid sequence: CASSYSGEKLFF.

This chain connects TRBV4-2 to TRBJ2-7, with 9 bases lining up with TRBD2. The V and J ends lost 0 bases and 2 bases, in that order; junction bases with no gene match: 5. Germline loops: CDR1 LGHNA, CDR2 YNFKEQ. The CDR3 runs to 16 residues. As DNA, the CDR3 is TGTGCCAGCAGCCAAGAGAGCGGGAGGTTCCCCTACGAGCAGTACTTC. This codes for CASSQESGRFPYEQYF.

This chain links TRBV12-5 with TRBJ1-6; the match to TRBD1 covers 8 bases. Trimming removed 5 bases from V and 3 bases from J; junction bases left unmatched: 3. The germline gives CDR1 LGHNT, CDR2 FRNRAP. The CDR3 is 15 amino acids. CDR3 DNA sequence: TGTGCTAGTGGTAGGACAGGGTTCTATAATTCACCCCTCCACTTT. This sequence encodes CASGRTGFYNSPLHF.

This clone has a handful of counts. V gene TRBV18 combines with J gene TRBJ2-1; 9 nucleotides line up with TRBD2. Trimming cost V 2 bases and J 9 bases; bases outside gene matches: 8. Germline V CDR1 and CDR2: KGHSH, LQKENI. CDR3 size: 15 residues. The CDR3 bases are TGTGCCAGCTCACCAGGCTTAGCGGGAGCGGGTGAGCAGTTCTTC. Its protein is CASSPGLAGAGEQFF.

The chain couples TRBV7-3 to TRBJ2-7; the D is unclear. Germline V gene data show CDR1 as SGHTA and CDR2 as FQGTGA. The V end lost 1 base, the J end lost 2 bases, and 6 bases lay between the germline ends. The CDR3 sequence is 13 residues long. The CDR3 here is CASSLNTAYEQYF. CDR3 in DNA: TGTGCCAGCAGCTTAAATACGGCCTACGAGCAGTACTTC.